This T cell receptor (beta chain) was documented in a study of Ad26.COV2.S vaccination and SARS-CoV-2 variants. Study observations and caveats: Among vaccine recipients, spike-specific TCR breadth exceeded that of placebo recipients. Similar non-spike TCR breadth was seen in vaccine and placebo recipients.

The treatment denotes: roughly 19 received Ad26.COV2.S at low or high dose, single or two shots; several received placebo; per-sample allocation not given. All samples were drawn on day 63, counting from the first vaccine or placebo injection. The sample came from a Boston adult aged 18-55 years. Of note for this clone: Its antigen is undetermined.

Profiling relied on immunoSEQ multiplex PCR, and the TCRdb table lists in-frame clones only, not all of them. The table includes hundreds of thousands of clones, around 90% detected once. This TCR was recovered from a person aged 18-65 years who received the Ad26.COV2.S COVID-19 vaccine or a placebo. The sample was peripheral blood, taken in a trial of Ad26.COV2.S vaccine versus placebo.

CDR3 loop: CASSEGTSGPQETQYF. Here the CDR3 DNA reads TGTGCCAGCAGTGAGGGGACTAGCGGGCCACAAGAGACCCAGTACTTC. J is TRBJ2-5 and V is TRBV2; 12 bases are shared with TRBD2. Looked up from germline, CDR1 is SNHLY and CDR2 is FYNNEI. V gave up 3 bases and J gave up 2 bases; unmatched junction bases: 4. The CDR3 consists of 16 residues.